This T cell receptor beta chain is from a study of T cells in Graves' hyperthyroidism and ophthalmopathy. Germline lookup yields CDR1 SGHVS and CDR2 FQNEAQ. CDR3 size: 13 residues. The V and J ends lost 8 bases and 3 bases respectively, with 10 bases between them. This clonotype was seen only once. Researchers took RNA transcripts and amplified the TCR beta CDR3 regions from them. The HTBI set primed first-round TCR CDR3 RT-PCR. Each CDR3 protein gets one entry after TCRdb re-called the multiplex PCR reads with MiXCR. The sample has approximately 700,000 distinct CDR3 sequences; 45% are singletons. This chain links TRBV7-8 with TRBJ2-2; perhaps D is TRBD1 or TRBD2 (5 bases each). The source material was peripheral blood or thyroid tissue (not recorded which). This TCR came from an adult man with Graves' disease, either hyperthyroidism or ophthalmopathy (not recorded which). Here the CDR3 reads CASALGDTGELFF. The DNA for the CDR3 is TGTGCCAGCGCATTGGGGGACACCGGGGAGCTGTTTTTT. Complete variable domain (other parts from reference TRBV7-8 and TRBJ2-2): GAGVSQSPRYKVAKRGQDVALRCDPISGHVSLFWYQQALGQGPEFLTYFQNEAQLDKSGLPSDRFFAERPEGSVSTLKIQRTQQEDSAVYLCASALGDTGELFFGEGSRLTVL.